Below, 31 T cell receptor beta chains from the same sample are listed, as sequenced in a study of cytomegalovirus exposure and HLA in healthy donors. The PCR contained 60 Vbeta and 13 Jbeta primers. The table came from immunoSEQ multiplex PCR; TCRdb's copy has only in-frame clones and leaves some out. The data show about 180,000 clones, 77% seen once. Input material: PBMCs. Every receptor here comes from a woman aged 60-75 years in good health and CMV-seropositive.

This clone was found a few times. This chain joins TRBV6-5 and TRBJ1-4; perhaps TRBD1 as D (5 bases). Germline V gene sequence: CDR1 MNHEY, CDR2 SVGAGI. The germline V and J ends were trimmed by 4 bases and 1 base, with 7 bases remaining between them. The CDR3 loop spans 14 amino acids. The CDR3 nucleotides read TGTGCCAGCAGTTCGGGGGAAACTAATGAAAAACTGTTTTTT. Translation gives CASSSGETNEKLFF.

The chain couples TRBV7-2 to TRBJ2-6; perhaps TRBD2 as D (6 bases). The V end lost 8 bases, the J end lost 4 bases, and 6 bases lay between the germline ends. Germline V gene lookup returns CDR1 SGHTA and CDR2 FQGNSA. CDR3 size: 12 residues. CDR3: CASGGGANVLTF. The CDR3, as DNA: TGTGCCAGCGGAGGGGGGGCCAACGTCCTGACTTTC.

The CDR3 DNA sequence: TGTGCCAGCAGCCCACGGACAGGGGGCACCTACGAGCAGTACTTC. This codes for CASSPRTGGTYEQYF. V is TRBV7-9 and J is TRBJ2-7; 11 positions agree with TRBD1. V shed 5 bases and J 2 bases; nucleotides not matched to a gene: 5. The V gene's germline CDR1 is SEHNR and CDR2 FQNEAQ (reference sequence). The CDR3 is 15 residues long.

The genes are TRBV19 and TRBJ2-2; a weak D match, TRBD2 (6 bases). Germline CDR1 is LNHDA and CDR2 is SQIVND (reference sequence). The CDR3 is made up of 15 amino acids. V was cut by 2 bases and J by 2 bases, with 9 bases left in between. For the CDR3, the DNA is TGTGCCAGTAGTATAAGGCGGGGCAACACCGGGGAGCTGTTTTTT. It encodes CASSIRRGNTGELFF.

The chain is built from TRBV7-2 and TRBJ2-5; 8 bases align to TRBD2. V lost 2 bases and J lost 5; bases outside the gene matches: 7. The germline V gene encodes CDR1 SGHTA and CDR2 FQGNSA. This CDR3 has 15 amino acids. The CDR3 protein is CASSLQAGVGETQYF. CDR3 DNA sequence: TGTGCCAGCAGCTTACAAGCGGGAGTGGGGGAGACCCAGTACTTC.

This rearrangement joins TRBV6-6 to TRBJ2-1, with a tentative D call TRBD2 (5 bases). The length of the CDR3 is 15 residues. V was pared by 1 base and J by 10 bases, with 17 bases between. From germline, CDR1 is MNHNY and CDR2 SVGAGI (reference sequence). CDR3 sequence (DNA): TGTGCCAGCAGTTACTTAGCGACTGGTTCCGGGGAGCAGTTCTTC. It translates to CASSYLATGSGEQFF.

This clone appeared once. The chain joins TRBV25-1 to TRBJ2-7; maybe TRBD2 (5 bases). This CDR3 is built from 14 residues. Trimming stripped 0 bases from V and 4 bases from J, with 10 bases between. Germline V lookup: CDR1 MGHDK, CDR2 SYGVNS. The CDR3 sequence is CASSEYLGEYEQYF. The CDR3 bases are TGTGCCAGCAGTGAATATCTGGGAGAGTACGAGCAGTACTTC.

The chain has TRBV5-1 and TRBJ2-3, with TRBD1 identical over 11 bases. Germline V gives CDR1 SGHRS, CDR2 YFSETQ. V was clipped by 0 bases and J by 0 bases; unmatched bases: 3. CDR3 length equals 17 residues. The CDR3 here is CASSLAGTGGSTDTQYF. The DNA for the CDR3 is TGCGCCAGCAGCTTGGCCGGGACAGGGGGAAGCACAGATACGCAGTATTTT.

The chain couples TRBV6-6 to TRBJ2-3; D is unresolved. The CDR3 is made up of 14 amino acids. CDR1 is MNHNY and CDR2 is SVGAGI in the germline V gene (reference sequence). V was pared by 0 bases and J by 0 bases, with 4 bases between. The CDR3, as DNA: TGTGCCAGCAGTTACTCACGGAGCACAGATACGCAGTATTTT. This encodes CASSYSRSTDTQYF.

The rearrangement joins TRBV5-1 to TRBJ1-1, with D maybe TRBD1 (5 bases). Germline V CDR1 and CDR2: SGHRS, YFSETQ. This CDR3 contains 14 residues. V was pared by 4 bases and J by 1 base, with 11 bases between. CDR3 protein: CASSISRANTEAFF. The CDR3 nucleotides are TGCGCCAGCAGCATTAGCAGGGCGAACACTGAAGCTTTCTTT.

The J gene is TRBJ1-3, the V gene TRBV5-5; D is undetermined. Germline loops: CDR1 SGHKS, CDR2 YYEKEE (reference sequence). The V and J ends lost 0 bases and 8 bases respectively, with 6 bases between them. CDR3 length: 12 amino acids. The CDR3 here is CASSLVYDTIYF. CDR3 bases: TGTGCCAGCAGCTTGGTCTACGACACCATATATTTT.

This sequence joins TRBV18 and TRBJ1-1, with D perhaps TRBD1 (5 bases). Trimming shortened V by 6 bases and J by 3 bases, and 11 bases separated the two germline ends. The CDR3 spans 13 residues. Germline CDR1 KGHSH, CDR2 LQKENI. CDR3 bases: TGTGCCAGCTCGCTTGTCAGGGACACTGAAGCTTTCTTT. It encodes CASSLVRDTEAFF.

By share, this clone ranks as medium-sized (0.01 to 0.1%). The chain employs TRBV6-5 and TRBJ2-2; no reliable D call. Germline V gene data show CDR1 as MNHEY and CDR2 as SVGAGI. V was trimmed by 0 bases and J by 1 base, leaving 6 bases between them. CDR3 length equals 15 residues. The CDR3 region has the DNA TGTGCCAGCAGTTACTCCAGATTGAACACCGGGGAGCTGTTTTTT. Translation gives CASSYSRLNTGELFF.

The chain carries TRBV28 and TRBJ2-1; a possible D gene is TRBD1 (5 bases). V was clipped by 6 bases and J by 7 bases, with 16 bases between them. Per the germline V gene, CDR1 is MDHEN and CDR2 is SYDVKM. This CDR3 region has 14 residues. Written as DNA, the CDR3 is TGTGCCAGCAGCCCCGGCAGGGTGGGGAATGAGCAGTTCTTC. It codes for CASSPGRVGNEQFF.

The CDR3 region has the DNA TGTGCCAGCAGCCCCACTACCTACAATGAGCAGTTCTTC. Protein: CASSPTTYNEQFF. This chain connects TRBV7-2 to TRBJ2-1, with unresolved D. The CDR3 length is 13 residues. V was clipped by 5 bases and J by 2 bases, with 7 bases between them. From germline, CDR1 is SGHTA and CDR2 FQGNSA.

The chain uses TRBV5-4 and TRBJ2-3; 11 positions agree with TRBD2. Trimming at V came to 2 bases and at J to 1 base, leaving 3 bases not matched to a gene. The CDR3 spans 16 residues. Germline assignment: CDR1 SGHNT and CDR2 YYREEE (reference sequence). CDR3 in amino acids: CASSFTSGGGTDTQYF. The CDR3 DNA reads as TGTGCCAGCAGCTTTACTAGCGGGGGAGGCACAGATACGCAGTATTTT.

The chain uses TRBV14 and TRBJ2-7; unclear D gene. Trimming left V 2 bases short and J 3 bases short, with 2 bases between. Germline CDR1 and CDR2: SGHDN and FVKESK. The CDR3 consists of 11 residues. Here the CDR3 reads CASSQLYEQYF. CDR3 coding DNA: TGTGCCAGCAGCCAACTCTACGAGCAGTACTTC.

The chain is built from TRBV7-9 and TRBJ1-4; D is possibly TRBD1 (6 bases). There are 18 residues in the CDR3. Trimming cost V 2 bases and J 6 bases, with 22 bases left between them. Germline V lookup: CDR1 SEHNR, CDR2 FQNEAQ (reference sequence). The CDR3: CASSLPPPGHESYEKLFF. DNA of the CDR3: TGTGCCAGCAGCTTACCCCCTCCGGGACATGAGAGTTATGAAAAACTGTTTTTT.

This clone occurred once. It is unclear where the CDR3 begins or ends on the DNA, so no DNA is shown, and the CDR3 is as TCRdb lists it. V is TRBV12-2 and J is TRBJ1-4; the table's D call, TRBD1, was not checked against the DNA. TRBV12-2 represents a pseudogene. The CDR3 spans 17 residues, counting both ends. CDR3 in amino acids: CASRFVGSGTANEKLFF.

This clone was recorded once. The CDR3 bases are TGTGCCAGCTCATCAGCGGGAGGGAACAATGAGCAGTTCTTC. This translates into CASSSAGGNNEQFF. The chain employs TRBV18 and TRBJ2-1, with 10 bases fitting TRBD2. Germline CDR1 reads KGHSH; CDR2 reads LQKENI. V was clipped by 5 bases and J by 5 bases; unmatched bases: 3. CDR3 length: 14 residues.

The chain recombines TRBV5-1 with TRBJ1-1; the match to TRBD1 covers 9 bases. With 7 bases clipped from V and 3 bases from J, the junction kept 7 bases outside the gene matches. The CDR3 is 14 residues long. The V gene's germline CDR1 is SGHRS and CDR2 YFSETQ. Here the CDR3 DNA reads TGCGCCAGCGGGCCGGGACAGGGTTACACTGAAGCTTTCTTT. This gives the protein CASGPGQGYTEAFF.

The chain is built from TRBV4-1 and TRBJ2-1, with 7 positions matching TRBD1. Germline V lookup: CDR1 MGHRA, CDR2 YSYEKL. V shed 4 bases and J 1 base; nucleotides not matched to a gene: 4. The CDR3 spans 15 residues. Written as DNA, the CDR3 is TGCGCCAGCAGCCCAACAGGGGAATCCTACAATGAGCAGTTCTTC. This translates into CASSPTGESYNEQFF.

This clone was found once. The genes are TRBV30 and TRBJ2-7; weak D call: TRBD2 (6 bases). The germline CDR1 and CDR2 sequences are GTSNPN and SVGIG (reference sequence). V lost 5 bases to trimming and J lost 0 bases, with 11 bases between them. CDR3 length equals 13 residues. The CDR3 here is CAWRDFRSYEQYF. CDR3 in DNA: TGTGCCTGGCGGGACTTCCGCTCCTACGAGCAGTACTTC. Drawing the rest from reference TRBV30 and TRBJ2-7, the complete variable domain is SQTIHQWPATLVQPVGSPLSLECTVEGTSNPNLYWYRQAAGRGLQLLFYSVGIGQISSEVPQNLSASRPQDRQFILSSKKLLLSDSGFYLCAWRDFRSYEQYFGPGTRLTVT.

There are a few counts of this clone. This chain connects TRBV6-5 to TRBJ1-1; D unresolved. The V and J ends lost 4 bases and 6 bases respectively, with 6 bases between them. The CDR3 length is 11 residues. The germline gives CDR1 MNHEY, CDR2 SVGAGI. CDR3 residues: CASSSPAEAFF. CDR3 sequence (DNA): TGTGCCAGCAGTTCCCCGGCTGAAGCTTTCTTT.

In its sample, this clone was seen once. The rearrangement uses TRBV9 and TRBJ2-7, with D perhaps TRBD1 (6 bases). Germline V gene data show CDR1 as SGDLS and CDR2 as YYNGEE. The V and J ends lost 4 bases and 2 bases respectively, with 16 bases between them. This CDR3 spans 15 amino acids. CDR3 loop: CASSPTGHNAYEQYF. CDR3 nucleotides: TGTGCCAGCAGCCCCACGGGACATAATGCCTACGAGCAGTACTTC.

The V gene is TRBV18, the J gene TRBJ2-5; 7 positions agree with TRBD1. The CDR3 totals 14 residues. CDR1 is KGHSH and CDR2 is LQKENI in the germline V gene. The trim removed 6 bases at V and 5 bases at J, leaving 9 bases unmatched. The CDR3: CASSPRGGDETQYF. DNA for the CDR3: TGTGCCAGCTCCCCAAGAGGGGGCGATGAGACCCAGTACTTC.

The chain carries TRBV7-2 and TRBJ1-5; TRBD1 aligns across 10 bases. V shed 5 bases, J shed 5 bases, and the junction held 9 bases outside the gene matches. Germline V lookup: CDR1 SGHTA, CDR2 FQGNSA. The CDR3 runs to 16 residues. CDR3 DNA sequence: TGTGCCAGCAGCCTTGGGGACAGGGGAGGGCATCAGCCCCAGCATTTT. It yields the protein CASSLGDRGGHQPQHF.

The rearrangement uses TRBV30 and TRBJ2-1, with TRBD2 matching 8 bases. V shed 3 bases, J shed 7 bases, and the junction held 14 bases outside the gene matches. CDR1 GTSNPN and CDR2 SVGIG come from the germline V gene (reference sequence). This CDR3 comprises 16 residues. This CDR3 is CAWSKPPGTRVNEQFF. CDR3 nucleotides: TGTGCCTGGAGCAAACCACCGGGGACTAGGGTGAATGAGCAGTTCTTC.

In regard to this clone: The junction departs from the called germline gene at one end, perhaps through a read error. The rearrangement joins TRBV5-8 to TRBJ2-4; TRBD2 matches 7 bases. CDR3 length: 18 amino acids. Germline values: CDR1 SGHTS, CDR2 YDEGEE. CDR3 loop: CASSSRSYGRGTKNSQYF. The CDR3 DNA is TGTGCCAGCAGCTCGAGGTCGTATGGGAGGGGAACCAAAAACAGTCAGTACTTC.

The chain recombines TRBV5-1 with TRBJ2-7; tentatively, D is TRBD1 (5 bases). The CDR3 spans 14 residues. In germline, CDR1 is SGHRS, CDR2 YFSETQ. V lost 1 base and J 3 bases, leaving 11 bases between the germline ends. The CDR3 here is CASSLQGVHYEQYF. The CDR3 DNA sequence: TGCGCCAGCAGCTTGCAGGGCGTACACTACGAGCAGTACTTC.

CDR3 nucleotide sequence: TGTGCCAGCACCCGCGGGGGCCTTAATGAAAAACTGTTTTTT. Translated: CASTRGGLNEKLFF. This chain links TRBV28 with TRBJ1-4; D perhaps matches TRBD1 (6 bases). Germline CDR1 is MDHEN and CDR2 is SYDVKM. The ends were cut back, 7 bases at V and 4 bases at J, with 13 bases in the middle. The CDR3 has 14 residues.